The sequence of this TCR beta chain was determined in a study of T cell responses to AZD1222 COVID-19 vaccine. Notes on the study in general: Mapped onto spike, vaccine-associated CD4 TCRs spanned it and were dominant at 160-218 and 743-854. Most donors were white British and more were female, and clonal diversity was possibly underestimated. Epitopes outside B.1.351 and B.1.1.7 mutated regions reportedly drew nearly half of spike TCRs.

The CDR3 contains 11 residues. Trimming shortened V by 5 bases and J by 6 bases, and 5 bases separated the two germline ends. Per germline, CDR1 MGHDK and CDR2 SYGVNS. Comment on this clone: Its specificity is unknown.

Produced via immunoSEQ multiplex PCR; TCRdb's table is partial and in-frame only. The sample shows a few hundred thousand clones, 93% of them seen only once. Source: peripheral blood, taken on day 0 of AZD1222 vaccination. The sequence was obtained from an adult in good health. The rearrangement uses TRBV25-1 and TRBJ1-3, with D hard to call. CDR3 DNA: TGTGCCAGCAGTCAACTAAACACCATATATTTT. It is translated as CASSQLNTIYF.